What follows are 32 T cell receptor beta chains derived from one specimen sequenced in a study of T cell clusters in autoimmune cytopenias. Multiplex touch-down PCR amplified TRB using TRB-A and TRB-B pools in one tube. TCRdb re-called the multiplex PCR reads and gives one entry per CDR3 protein, without DNA. The sample features some 7,800 distinct CDR3 sequences, with around 23% in its top ten. TRB amplification used 250 ng of peripheral blood genomic DNA. The sequencing input was peripheral blood. These receptors were collected from a human donor with an autoimmune cytopenia or autoimmune hepatitis (not recorded which).

The chain employs TRBV12-3 or TRBV12-4 and TRBJ1-1. There are 14 residues in the CDR3. The CDR3 reads CASRDRLLNTEAFF.

This chain links TRBV7-9 with TRBJ2-7; lacking DNA, the TRBD2 call made by TCRdb goes unchecked. The CDR3 is 16 residues long. CDR1 and CDR2 from the germline V gene are SEHNR and FQNEAQ (reference sequence). CDR3 sequence reads: CASSLLGGGPSYEQYF.

This clonotype shows up as medium-sized by frequency. The chain has TRBV11-2 and TRBJ2-7. Looked up from germline, CDR1 is SGHAT and CDR2 is FQNNGV. There are 12 residues in the CDR3. CDR3 sequence: CASSRWTYEQYF.

Considering frequency, this clonotype is medium-sized (0.01 to 0.1%). The chain carries TRBV7-9 and TRBJ2-1. The CDR3 runs 16 residues. Looked up from germline, CDR1 is SEHNR and CDR2 is FQNEAQ (reference sequence). CDR3 region: CASSLLLGMGNNEQFF.

The chain combines TRBV6-5 with TRBJ2-7; the D gene TCRdb calls, TRBD1, cannot be checked with no DNA. The CDR3 is made up of 14 amino acids. CDR1 MNHEY and CDR2 SVGAGI come from the germline V gene. CDR3: CASRPGTGLGEQYF.

The V call is TRBV30, the J call TRBJ1-3. This CDR3 comprises 12 residues. CDR1 GTSNPN and CDR2 SVGIG come from the germline V gene (reference sequence). The CDR3 region is CAWSSRLNTIYF.

This clonotype is identified as medium-sized (0.01 to 0.1%) from frequency. The chain carries TRBV12-3 or TRBV12-4 and TRBJ1-2. The CDR3 runs 13 residues. The CDR3 region is CASSLVDNYGYTF.

V gene TRBV7-9 combines with J gene TRBJ2-7. CDR3 length: 15 amino acids. The germline V gene has CDR1 SEHNR and CDR2 FQNEAQ (reference sequence). CDR3 sequence: CASRSSGGDSYEQYF.

V usage is TRBV18 and J usage is TRBJ2-7; TCRdb lists TRBD1, though no DNA is available to test this call. The CDR3 covers 14 residues. CDR1 is KGHSH, CDR2 LQKENI, per germline. This chain's CDR3 is CASADRVASGEQYF.

Its frequency marks this clonotype as medium-sized. This sequence joins TRBV6-5 and TRBJ2-3; the D gene TCRdb calls, TRBD1, cannot be checked with no DNA. Germline V gives CDR1 MNHEY, CDR2 SVGAGI. The CDR3 runs 15 residues. CDR3 amino acids: CASRRQGAYTDTQYF.

The chain has TRBV2 and TRBJ1-2; with no DNA, the TCRdb D assignment of TRBD1 cannot be verified. The V gene's germline CDR1 is SNHLY and CDR2 FYNNEI. The CDR3 has 11 residues. CDR3 amino acids: CASSEGGRETF.

The chain employs TRBV5-6 and TRBJ1-2. Germline V CDR1 and CDR2: SGHDT, YYEEEE. The CDR3 extends over 15 amino acids. The CDR3 sequence is CASSFPGREGYGYTF.

The rearrangement uses TRBV12-3 or TRBV12-4 and TRBJ2-2; TCRdb proposes TRBD1, but this gene call is untestable without DNA. The CDR3 runs 14 residues. The CDR3 is CASSYDSNTGELFF.

Measured by frequency, this clonotype is medium-sized (0.01 to 0.1%). The V gene is TRBV20-1, the J gene TRBJ1-2; the TCRdb D gene call, TRBD1, has no DNA to confirm it. The CDR3 is 13 amino acids. Germline V lookup: CDR1 DFQATT, CDR2 SNEGSKA (reference sequence). CDR3: CSAIDGQTQGYTF.

V usage is TRBV20-1 and J usage is TRBJ2-1; TCRdb picks TRBD2, but there is no DNA to check that call. Germline V gene sequence: CDR1 DFQATT, CDR2 SNEGSKA (reference sequence). CDR3 length: 14 residues. The chain's CDR3 is CSAREREGYNEQFF.

This clonotype is identified as medium-sized (0.01 to 0.1%) from frequency. The chain employs TRBV30 and TRBJ2-3. Per germline, CDR1 GTSNPN and CDR2 SVGIG (reference sequence). The CDR3 has 15 residues. CDR3 residues: CAWSRSALATDTQYF.

By frequency, this clonotype registers medium-sized. The rearrangement links TRBV6-1 to TRBJ1-2; with no DNA, the TCRdb D assignment of TRBD1 cannot be verified. This CDR3 is built from 13 residues. Per germline, CDR1 MNHNS and CDR2 SASEGT. CDR3: CASSERGDYGYTF.

Its frequency marks this clonotype as medium-sized (0.01 to 0.1%). The chain links TRBV6-5 to TRBJ1-6; TCRdb outputs TRBD1, but without DNA this stays unchecked. In germline, CDR1 is MNHEY, CDR2 SVGAGI. The CDR3 is 15 residues long. The CDR3 loop reads CASSYVDSNDSPLHF.

CDR3 protein: CASSFQGLTNEKLFF. The chain recombines TRBV27 with TRBJ1-4; TCRdb designates TRBD1, a call that cannot be tested without DNA. CDR1 and CDR2 (germline): MNHEY, SMNVEV (reference sequence). This CDR3 has 15 amino acids.

The chain has TRBV5-6 and TRBJ2-2. Germline values: CDR1 SGHDT, CDR2 YYEEEE. The CDR3 contains 15 residues. This chain's CDR3 is CASSLRRGNTGELFF.

The chain couples TRBV7-9 to TRBJ2-1; TCRdb gives TRBD1 as the D gene, but with no DNA this cannot be confirmed. The CDR3 spans 13 residues. Per germline, CDR1 SEHNR and CDR2 FQNEAQ (reference sequence). The chain's CDR3 is CASSPSGGDEQFF.

The rearrangement joins TRBV5-6 to TRBJ2-1. Germline V gene data show CDR1 as SGHDT and CDR2 as YYEEEE. This CDR3 contains 16 residues. CDR3 loop: CASSNFGESSYNEQFF.

V is TRBV7-6 and J is TRBJ2-7; TCRdb's D gene call, TRBD1, goes unchecked for lack of DNA. Germline V gene data show CDR1 as SGHVS and CDR2 as FNYEAQ. This CDR3 has 13 residues. CDR3: CASSFNRGVEQYF. Using reference TRBV7-6 and TRBJ2-7 for the parts outside the CDR3, the full variable domain is GAGVSQSPRYKVTKRGQDVALRCDPISGHVSLYWYRQALGQGPEFLTYFNYEAQQDKSGLPNDRFSAERPEGSISTLTIQRTEQRDSAMYRCASSFNRGVEQYFGPGTRLTVT.

The rearrangement uses TRBV18 and TRBJ2-3. The CDR3 spans 15 residues. Germline CDR1 KGHSH, CDR2 LQKENI. CDR3 loop: CASSPPVAVTDTQYF.

Judged by frequency, this clonotype is medium-sized. The V call is TRBV30, the J call TRBJ2-5; checking the TCRdb D call of TRBD1 is not possible without DNA. There are 17 residues in the CDR3. The germline CDR1 and CDR2 sequences are GTSNPN and SVGIG (reference sequence). The CDR3 reads CAWSKRQGIGAQETQYF. Full variable domain (missing parts from reference TRBV30 and TRBJ2-5): SQTIHQWPATLVQPVGSPLSLECTVEGTSNPNLYWYRQAAGRGLQLLFYSVGIGQISSEVPQNLSASRPQDRQFILSSKKLLLSDSGFYLCAWSKRQGIGAQETQYFGPGTRLLVL.

The J gene is TRBJ1-4, the V gene TRBV12-3 or TRBV12-4; TCRdb lists TRBD1, though no DNA is available to test this call. There are 14 residues in the CDR3. This CDR3 is CASSLGTGGEKLFF.

J is TRBJ1-1 and V is TRBV5-1. The CDR3 loop spans 13 amino acids. Germline loops: CDR1 SGHRS, CDR2 YFSETQ. The CDR3 reads CASSFSTDTEAFF.

The chain has TRBV4-1 and TRBJ2-2; TCRdb indicates TRBD2, and absent DNA this call remains unverified. Germline V gene sequence: CDR1 MGHRA, CDR2 YSYEKL. The CDR3 is 18 amino acids. The CDR3 loop reads CASSQPGLAGGGTGELFF.

The chain recombines TRBV20-1 with TRBJ2-5; TCRdb outputs TRBD1, but without DNA this stays unchecked. CDR1 is DFQATT and CDR2 is SNEGSKA in the germline V gene (reference sequence). This CDR3 is built from 17 residues. This CDR3 is CSASGLFRGGLLETQYF.

The rearrangement joins TRBV18 to TRBJ1-3; TCRdb outputs TRBD1, but without DNA this stays unchecked. This CDR3 has 16 residues. Germline CDR1 KGHSH, CDR2 LQKENI. This CDR3 reads CASSSARGVSGKTIYF. The whole variable domain, filled in from reference TRBV18 and TRBJ1-3, reads NAGVMQNPRHLVRRRGQEARLRCSPMKGHSHVYWYRQLPEEGLKFMVYLQKENIIDESGMPKERFSAEFPKEGPSILRIQQVVRGDSAAYFCASSSARGVSGKTIYFGEGSWLTVV.

The chain uses TRBV10-3 and TRBJ1-6; TCRdb proposes TRBD1, but this gene call is untestable without DNA. This CDR3 has 16 residues. Per germline, CDR1 ENHRY and CDR2 SYGVKD. The CDR3 region is CAISLDRGLDNSPLHF.

CDR3 region: CSATGLAGGPDTQYF. This sequence joins TRBV20-1 and TRBJ2-3; TCRdb calls TRBD2, which cannot be checked without DNA. The CDR3 length is 15 residues. Germline assignment: CDR1 DFQATT and CDR2 SNEGSKA (reference sequence).